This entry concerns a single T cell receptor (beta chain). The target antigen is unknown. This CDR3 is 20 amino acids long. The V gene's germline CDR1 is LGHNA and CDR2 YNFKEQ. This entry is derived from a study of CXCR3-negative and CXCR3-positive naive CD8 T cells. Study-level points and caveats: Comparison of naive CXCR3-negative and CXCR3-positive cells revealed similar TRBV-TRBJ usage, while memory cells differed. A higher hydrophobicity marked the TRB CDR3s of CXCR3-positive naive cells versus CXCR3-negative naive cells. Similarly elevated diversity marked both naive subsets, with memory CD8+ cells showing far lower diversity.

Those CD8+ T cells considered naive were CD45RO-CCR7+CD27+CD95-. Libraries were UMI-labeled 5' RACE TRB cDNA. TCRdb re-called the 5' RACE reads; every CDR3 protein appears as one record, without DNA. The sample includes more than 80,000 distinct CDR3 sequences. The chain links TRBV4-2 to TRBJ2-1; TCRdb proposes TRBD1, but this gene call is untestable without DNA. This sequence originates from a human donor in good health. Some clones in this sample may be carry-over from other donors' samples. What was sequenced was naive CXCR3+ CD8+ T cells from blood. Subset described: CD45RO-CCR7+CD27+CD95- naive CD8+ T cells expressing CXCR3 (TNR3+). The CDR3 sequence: CASSLPPETRGAISYNEQFF.